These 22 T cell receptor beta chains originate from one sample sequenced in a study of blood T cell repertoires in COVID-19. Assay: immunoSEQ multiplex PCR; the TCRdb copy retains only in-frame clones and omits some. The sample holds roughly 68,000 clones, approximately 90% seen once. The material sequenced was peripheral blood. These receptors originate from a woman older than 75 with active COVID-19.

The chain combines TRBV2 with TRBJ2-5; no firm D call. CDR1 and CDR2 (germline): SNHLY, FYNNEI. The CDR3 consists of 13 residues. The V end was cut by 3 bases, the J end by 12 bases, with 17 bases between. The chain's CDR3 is CASSESGGSDKYF. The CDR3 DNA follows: TGTGCCAGCAGTGAGTCTGGCGGTTCGGATAAGTACTTC. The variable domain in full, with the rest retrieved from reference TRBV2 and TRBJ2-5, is EPEVTQTPSHQVTQMGQEVILRCVPISNHLYFYWYRQILGQKVEFLVSFYNNEISEKSEIFDDQFSVERPDGSNFTLKIRSTKLEDSAMYFCASSESGGSDKYFGPGTRLLVL.

CDR3 sequence reads: CASSHYSTDYGYTF. For the CDR3, the DNA is TGCGCCAGCAGCCACTATTCTACAGACTATGGCTACACCTTC. The rearrangement uses TRBV4-1 and TRBJ1-2; D uncertain. Germline assignment: CDR1 MGHRA and CDR2 YSYEKL. The CDR3 has 14 residues. Trimming took off 3 bases at V and 3 bases at J, with 11 bases between the two ends.

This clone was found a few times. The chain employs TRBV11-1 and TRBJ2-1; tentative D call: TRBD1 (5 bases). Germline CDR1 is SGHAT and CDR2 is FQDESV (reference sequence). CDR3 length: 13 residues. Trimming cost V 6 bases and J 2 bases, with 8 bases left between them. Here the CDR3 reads CASRSRAYNEQFF. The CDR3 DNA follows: TGTGCCAGCAGGAGCAGGGCCTACAATGAGCAGTTCTTC. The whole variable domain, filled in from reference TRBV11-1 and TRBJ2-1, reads EAEVAQSPRYKITEKSQAVAFWCDPISGHATLYWYRQILGQGPELLVQFQDESVVDDSQLPKDRFSAERLKGVDSTLKIQPAELGDSAMYLCASRSRAYNEQFFGPGTRLTVL.

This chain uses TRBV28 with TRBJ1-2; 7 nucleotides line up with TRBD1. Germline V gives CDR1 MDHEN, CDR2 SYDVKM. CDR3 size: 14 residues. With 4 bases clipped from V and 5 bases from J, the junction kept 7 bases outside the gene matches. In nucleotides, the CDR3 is TGTGCCAGCAGTTGGGACAGTCCTCCTTATGGCTACACCTTC. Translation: CASSWDSPPYGYTF.

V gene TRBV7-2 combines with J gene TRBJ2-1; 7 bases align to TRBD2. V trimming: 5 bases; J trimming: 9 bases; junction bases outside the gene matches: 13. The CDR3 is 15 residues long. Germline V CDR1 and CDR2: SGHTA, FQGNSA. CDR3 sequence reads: CASSPDTTSLIEQFF. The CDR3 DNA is TGTGCCAGCAGCCCCGATACGACTAGCTTAATTGAGCAGTTCTTC.

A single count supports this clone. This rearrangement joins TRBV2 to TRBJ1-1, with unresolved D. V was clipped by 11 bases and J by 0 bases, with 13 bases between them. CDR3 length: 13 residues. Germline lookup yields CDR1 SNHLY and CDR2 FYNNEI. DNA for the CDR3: TGTGCCGGAAACGAGCGCATGAACACTGAAGCTTTCTTT. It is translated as CAGNERMNTEAFF.

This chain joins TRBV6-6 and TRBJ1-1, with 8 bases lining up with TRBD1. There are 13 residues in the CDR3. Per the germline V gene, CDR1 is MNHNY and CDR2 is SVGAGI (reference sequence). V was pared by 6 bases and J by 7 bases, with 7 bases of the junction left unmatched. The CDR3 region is CASSPGQEYEAFF. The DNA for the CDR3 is TGTGCCAGCAGCCCGGGACAGGAGTATGAAGCTTTCTTT.

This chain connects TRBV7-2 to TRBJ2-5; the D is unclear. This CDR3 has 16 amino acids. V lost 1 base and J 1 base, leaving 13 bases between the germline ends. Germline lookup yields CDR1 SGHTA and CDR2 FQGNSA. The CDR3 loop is CASSLVMVAVQETQYF. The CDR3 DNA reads TGTGCCAGCAGCTTAGTTATGGTGGCGGTCCAAGAGACCCAGTACTTC.

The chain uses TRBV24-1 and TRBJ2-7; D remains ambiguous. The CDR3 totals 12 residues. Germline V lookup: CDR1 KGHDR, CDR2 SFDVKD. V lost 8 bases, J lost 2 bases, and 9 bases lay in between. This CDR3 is CATMGSTYEQYF. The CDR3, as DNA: TGTGCCACCATGGGCTCCACCTACGAGCAGTACTTC.

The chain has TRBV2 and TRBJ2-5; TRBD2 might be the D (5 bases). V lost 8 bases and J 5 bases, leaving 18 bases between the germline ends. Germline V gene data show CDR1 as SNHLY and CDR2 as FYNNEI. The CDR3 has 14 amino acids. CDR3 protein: CASSERNLLETQYF. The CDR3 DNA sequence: TGTGCCAGCTCGGAGCGGAACCTGCTGGAGACCCAGTACTTC.

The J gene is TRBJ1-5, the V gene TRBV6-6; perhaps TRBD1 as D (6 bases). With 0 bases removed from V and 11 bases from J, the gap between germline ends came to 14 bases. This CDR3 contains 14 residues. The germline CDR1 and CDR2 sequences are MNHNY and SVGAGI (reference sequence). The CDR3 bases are TGTGCCAGCAGTTACTCTGCAGGGGCCAGGGCCCAGCATTTT. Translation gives CASSYSAGARAQHF.

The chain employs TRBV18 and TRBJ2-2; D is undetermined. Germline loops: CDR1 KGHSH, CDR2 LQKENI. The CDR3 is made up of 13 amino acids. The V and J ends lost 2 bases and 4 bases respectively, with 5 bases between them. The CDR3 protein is CASSPESTGELFF. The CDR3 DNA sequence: TGTGCCAGCTCACCAGAGTCCACCGGGGAGCTGTTTTTT.

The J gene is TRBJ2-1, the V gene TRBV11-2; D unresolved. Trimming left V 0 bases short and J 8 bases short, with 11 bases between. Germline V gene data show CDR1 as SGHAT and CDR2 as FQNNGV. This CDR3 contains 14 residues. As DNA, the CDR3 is TGTGCCAGCAGCTTAGAACGGCAAAGCGATGAGCAGTTCTTC. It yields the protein CASSLERQSDEQFF.

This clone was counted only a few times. CDR3 loop: CASSLGLAGGQAIYNEQFF. The CDR3 bases are TGCGCCAGCAGCTTGGGACTAGCGGGAGGCCAAGCTATCTACAATGAGCAGTTCTTC. The V call is TRBV5-1, the J call TRBJ2-1; 13 bases match TRBD2. CDR1 is SGHRS, CDR2 YFSETQ, per germline. The CDR3 is made up of 19 amino acids. V shed 0 bases and J 3 bases; nucleotides not matched to a gene: 9.

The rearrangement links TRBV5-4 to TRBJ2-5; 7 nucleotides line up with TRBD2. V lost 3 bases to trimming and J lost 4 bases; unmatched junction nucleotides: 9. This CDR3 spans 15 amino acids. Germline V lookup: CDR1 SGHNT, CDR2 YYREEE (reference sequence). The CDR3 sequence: CASSSGIAGRETQYF. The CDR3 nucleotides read TGTGCCAGCAGCTCCGGGATAGCGGGTAGAGAGACCCAGTACTTC.

CDR3 in DNA: TGTGCCATCCTTCTAGCGGGGTCGAATGAGCAGTTCTTC. Its translation: CAILLAGSNEQFF. This sequence joins TRBV10-3 and TRBJ2-1; TRBD2 matches at 9 bases. With V trimmed by 8 bases and J by 7 bases, 6 bases remained unmatched. The length of the CDR3 is 13 residues. Germline CDR1 reads ENHRY; CDR2 reads SYGVKD.

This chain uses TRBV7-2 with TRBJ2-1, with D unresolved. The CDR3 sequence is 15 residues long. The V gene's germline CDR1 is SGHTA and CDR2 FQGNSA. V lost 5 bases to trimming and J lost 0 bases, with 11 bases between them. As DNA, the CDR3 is TGTGCCAGCAGCCGCACCACAAACTCCTACAATGAGCAGTTCTTC. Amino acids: CASSRTTNSYNEQFF.

CDR3 in amino acids: CASRIQGDNQPQHF. CDR3 coding DNA: TGTGCCAGTAGGATCCAGGGCGACAATCAGCCCCAGCATTTT. The chain uses TRBV19 and TRBJ1-5; possible D gene TRBD1, 5 bases. Looked up from germline, CDR1 is LNHDA and CDR2 is SQIVND (reference sequence). The CDR3 runs to 14 residues. V dropped 6 bases and J dropped 3 bases, with 12 bases sitting between them. Full variable domain (remainder filled in from reference TRBV19 and TRBJ1-5): DGGITQSPKYLFRKEGQNVTLSCEQNLNHDAMYWYRQDPGQGLRLIYYSQIVNDFQKGDIAEGYSVSREKKESFPLTVTSAQKNPTAFYLCASRIQGDNQPQHFGDGTRLSIL.

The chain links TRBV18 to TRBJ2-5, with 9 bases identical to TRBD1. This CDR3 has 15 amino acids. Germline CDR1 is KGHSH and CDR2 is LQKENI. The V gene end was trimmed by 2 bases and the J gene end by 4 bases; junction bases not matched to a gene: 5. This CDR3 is CASSPRGQGAETQYF. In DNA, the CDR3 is TGTGCCAGCTCACCAAGGGGACAGGGAGCAGAGACCCAGTACTTC. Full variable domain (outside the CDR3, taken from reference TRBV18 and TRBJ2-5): NAGVMQNPRHLVRRRGQEARLRCSPMKGHSHVYWYRQLPEEGLKFMVYLQKENIIDESGMPKERFSAEFPKEGPSILRIQQVVRGDSAAYFCASSPRGQGAETQYFGPGTRLLVL.

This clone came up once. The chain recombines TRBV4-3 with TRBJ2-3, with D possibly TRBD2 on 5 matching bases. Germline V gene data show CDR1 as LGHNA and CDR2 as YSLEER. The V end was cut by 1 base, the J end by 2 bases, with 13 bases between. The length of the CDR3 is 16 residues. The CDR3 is CASSQARPGITDTQYF. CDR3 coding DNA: TGCGCCAGCAGCCAAGCTCGACCGGGAATCACAGATACGCAGTATTTT.

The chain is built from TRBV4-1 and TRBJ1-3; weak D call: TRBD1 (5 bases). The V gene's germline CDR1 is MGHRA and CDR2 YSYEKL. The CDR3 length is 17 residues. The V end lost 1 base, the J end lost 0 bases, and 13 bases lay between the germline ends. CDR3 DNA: TGCGCCAGCAGCCAAGTTAACAGGCGAAGCTCTGGAAACACCATATATTTT. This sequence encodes CASSQVNRRSSGNTIYF.

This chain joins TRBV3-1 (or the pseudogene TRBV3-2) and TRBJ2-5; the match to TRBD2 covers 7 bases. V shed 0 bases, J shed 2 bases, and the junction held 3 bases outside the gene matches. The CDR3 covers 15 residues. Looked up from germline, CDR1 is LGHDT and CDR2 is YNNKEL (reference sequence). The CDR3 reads CASSQDRGVQETQYF. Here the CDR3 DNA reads TGTGCCAGCAGCCAAGATCGGGGGGTACAAGAGACCCAGTACTTC.